This TCR beta chain emerged from a study of CD8 T cells in Susac syndrome. Study results and limitations: Susac syndrome CD4+ T cell repertoires showed no clonal expansion. It was acknowledged in the study that its TCR sequencing and HLA analysis involved a relatively small number of individuals.

After removal of 1 base from V and 7 bases from J, the junction contained 7 bases not matched to a gene. The CDR3 consists of 14 residues. Germline-derived CDR1 and CDR2 are GTSNPN and SVGIG (reference sequence). Turning to this clonotype: Its antigen remains unidentified.

When the RNA was reverse transcribed, random hexamers were used with an input of roughly 0.5 to 1 ug. MiXCR, run by TCRdb on the immunoSEQ multiplex PCR reads, gives a single entry per CDR3 protein. The table lists 100,000 or so distinct CDR3 sequences, roughly 94% of them singletons. The chain combines TRBV30 with TRBJ1-5; 7 bases align to TRBD1. The sequenced material came from CD4+ T cells from PBMCs. This TCR was sampled from a human donor with Susac syndrome. Here the CDR3 reads CAWSGVGGLQPQHF. The CDR3 DNA follows: TGTGCCTGGAGTGGTGTAGGGGGCCTACAGCCCCAGCATTTT.